The present T cell receptor (beta chain) was sequenced within a study of early T cells in non-severe SARS-CoV-2 infection (dated by TCRdb to the early 2020s). In terms of the full investigation: TCR sequencing used bulk RNA from unsorted whole blood, so alpha and beta chains could not be paired.

The research as a whole found: VDJdb matching was skewed toward anti-spike CD8 responses and likely underestimated virus-specific expansions, missing private and CD4 specificities.

Libraries were prepared through 5' RACE. The instrument was a NextSeq 500. The TCR library protocol attached unique molecular identifiers to individual cDNA molecules to correct for sequencing error and PCR bias. TCR alpha and beta chains were both sequenced, and the abundances of alpha and beta sequences in each sample were closely correlated with each other. The original pipeline was this. Decombinator V4 was used to annotate the V gene, J gene and CDR3 of the TCR sequences. Expanded TCRs were defined as changing significantly between any two time points under a Poisson model with p below 0.0001. TCR abundances were normalised to the total number of TCRs sequenced per sample and were expressed as counts per million. MAIT TCRs were defined by TRAV1-2 paired with TRAJ12, TRAJ20 or TRAJ33, and iNKT TCRs by TRAV10 paired with TRAJ18. VDJdb, accessed on 1 November 2021, was searched for TCRs annotated for CMV, EBV and SARS-CoV-2, and TCRs annotated for more than one antigen were excluded. In-frame beta chains were kept once TCRdb had trimmed the public reads at Q25 with fastp and called clones with MiXCR. Each CDR3 protein gets just one entry, which takes the most common genes and DNA from the rows behind it. These V and J calls originate from TCRdb's pipeline instead of the authors' own analysis. The sample table records 90,000 to 120,000 distinct CDR3 sequences; around 10% of these occur just once. The ten top clones hold roughly 7.5% of the sample.

Comments on this clonotype: There is no known antigen for this receptor. Base qualities are not recorded, but no much larger clone differs from it by a single base.

A case-control design nested within a healthcare worker cohort in London, UK, was used, with weekly nasopharyngeal swab PCR tests and blood sampling performed. Healthcare workers were enrolled in the week of the UK lockdown, from 23 to 31 March 2020, and were followed every week for up to roughly 16 weeks. The germline V and J ends show losses of 5 bases and 4 bases respectively, and no gene match explains 11 bases of the junction. Taken from cysteine to phenylalanine, the CDR3 has 19 residues. The DNA shown is the 57-base CDR3, in frame from base 1. Reading the germline V gene (reference sequence) gives CDR1 PRHDT and CDR2 FYEKMQ.

The clonotype comes from an adult who was a healthcare worker with PCR-confirmed SARS-CoV-2 infection or an uninfected control (not recorded which). The receptor chain draws on TRBV13 and TRBJ2-2; 15 nucleotides in the junction match TRBD2. Sequencing used whole blood. CDR3 sequence: CASSQQGLAGGPGTGELFF. In nucleotide form, the sequence is TGTGCCAGCAGCCAACAAGGACTAGCGGGAGGGCCGGGCACCGGGGAGCTGTTTTTT.